One and the same sample provided the 14 T cell receptor beta chains below, sequenced in a study of T cells in Graves' hyperthyroidism and ophthalmopathy. Template material for amplifying TCR beta CDR3 regions consisted of RNA transcripts. Primed by the HTBI set, a first-round RT-PCR was run on the TCR CDR3. TCRdb processed the multiplex PCR reads anew with MiXCR; each CDR3 protein has one entry. The data contain around 250,000 distinct CDR3 sequences, approximately 23% of them singletons. The sequenced sample was blood. The receptors were gathered from a woman aged 40 to 55 with Graves' ophthalmopathy.

This clonotype was detected many times. This sequence joins TRBV6-1 and TRBJ2-5, with D unresolved. CDR3 length equals 12 residues. Looked up from germline, CDR1 is MNHNS and CDR2 is SASEGT. With 3 bases removed from V and 1 base from J, the gap between germline ends came to 3 bases. CDR3 DNA sequence: TGTGCCAGCAGTGACAGCCAAGAGACCCAGTACTTC. It is translated as CASSDSQETQYF.

This clonotype occurred many times. The chain carries TRBV3-1 and TRBJ1-1, with 9 nucleotides matching TRBD1. From germline, CDR1 is LGHDT and CDR2 YNNKEL (reference sequence). The CDR3 totals 14 residues. V trimming: 1 base; J trimming: 8 bases; junction bases outside the gene matches: 5. In DNA, the CDR3 is TGTGCCAGCAGCCAAGGGGGGACAGGGTCGGAAGCTTTCTTT. Protein product: CASSQGGTGSEAFF.

This clonotype was observed many times. The chain links TRBV20-1 to TRBJ2-7; tentative D call: TRBD2 (5 bases). Germline CDR1 reads DFQATT; CDR2 reads SNEGSKA (reference sequence). V gave up 8 bases and J gave up 0 bases, with 14 bases separating them. The CDR3 contains 13 residues. CDR3 sequence reads: CSLSGVSSYEQYF. As DNA, the CDR3 is TGCAGTTTATCCGGGGTGAGCTCCTACGAGCAGTACTTC.

V is TRBV6-2 or TRBV6-3 and J is TRBJ2-2, with 7 bases that match TRBD2. The CDR3 is 15 residues long. The germline gives CDR1 MNHEY, CDR2 SVGEGT. With V trimmed by 6 bases and J by 3 bases, 7 bases remained unmatched. CDR3 loop: CASRTGLGDTGELFF. The CDR3 region has the DNA TGTGCCAGCAGGACCGGACTAGGGGACACCGGGGAGCTGTTTTTT.

About this clonotype itself: This could be a read error, since a much larger clone is one nucleotide away. The chain employs TRBV5-1 and TRBJ2-7, with D unresolved. V was trimmed by 0 bases and J by 5 bases, leaving 12 bases between them. Germline values: CDR1 SGHRS, CDR2 YFSETQ. The CDR3 has 14 residues. In DNA form, the CDR3 reads TGCGCCAGCAGCTTGGTCATAGGGCCCCACGAGCAGTACTTC. Translated: CASSLVIGPHEQYF.

This clonotype was detected many times. This rearrangement joins TRBV12-3 or TRBV12-4 to TRBJ1-1; D is unclear. Trimming removed 3 bases at V and 4 bases at J, with 9 bases between. CDR3 length: 13 residues. In nucleotides, the CDR3 is TGTGCCAGCAGTTTTAGGGTCGGCACTGAAGCTTTCTTT. Encoded protein: CASSFRVGTEAFF.

This clonotype was recorded many times. This chain uses TRBV15 with TRBJ1-5, with 7 bases aligning to TRBD1. V was clipped by 5 bases and J by 4 bases; unmatched bases: 5. The CDR3 loop spans 14 amino acids. CDR1 and CDR2 from the germline V gene are LNHNV and YYDKDF (reference sequence). In DNA, the CDR3 is TGTGCCACCAGCTTTAACAGGGGAAATCAGCCCCAGCATTTT. Translated: CATSFNRGNQPQHF.

This clonotype was seen many times. The chain couples TRBV20-1 to TRBJ2-2; D is possibly TRBD2 (5 bases). The CDR3 length is 13 residues. Germline V CDR1 and CDR2: DFQATT, SNEGSKA (reference sequence). Trimming pared 0 bases from V and 7 bases from J, leaving 9 bases between. The CDR3 DNA reads as TGCAGTGCTAGAGATTTAAGCGGCGGGGAGCTGTTTTTT. This translates into CSARDLSGGELFF.

The rearrangement joins TRBV30 to TRBJ1-2, with D hard to call. This CDR3 spans 13 amino acids. V was clipped by 5 bases and J by 4 bases, with 14 bases between them. Germline V gene data show CDR1 as GTSNPN and CDR2 as SVGIG (reference sequence). The CDR3 protein is CAWSGGFGYGYTF. As DNA, the CDR3 is TGTGCCTGGTCGGGAGGGTTCGGCTATGGCTACACCTTC.

The sample holds many counts of this clonotype. The genes are TRBV20-1 and TRBJ2-5; TRBD1 might be the D (6 bases). V gave up 6 bases and J gave up 1 base, with 9 bases separating them. The germline V gene has CDR1 DFQATT and CDR2 SNEGSKA (reference sequence). The CDR3 spans 12 residues. CDR3 DNA sequence: TGCAGTGCCCAGGGGATCCAAGAGACCCAGTACTTC. This encodes CSAQGIQETQYF.

This clonotype was detected a few times. The chain links TRBV20-1 to TRBJ1-1; 9 bases agree with TRBD1. The germline V gene has CDR1 DFQATT and CDR2 SNEGSKA (reference sequence). V was clipped by 1 base and J by 3 bases; unmatched bases: 0. The length of the CDR3 is 13 residues. CDR3 sequence reads: CSARGDRDTEAFF. CDR3 sequence (DNA): TGCAGTGCTAGAGGGGACAGGGACACTGAAGCTTTCTTT.

This clonotype was seen at least ten times. This chain links TRBV27 with TRBJ1-6; the D gene is possibly TRBD1 (5 bases). Germline loops: CDR1 MNHEY, CDR2 SMNVEV (reference sequence). V was pared by 5 bases and J by 3 bases, with 8 bases between. This CDR3 is 14 amino acids long. The CDR3 loop is CASSPTVYNSPLHF. The CDR3, as DNA: TGTGCCAGCAGTCCGACAGTCTATAATTCACCCCTCCACTTT.

This clonotype has a count of ten or more. The chain carries TRBV12-3 or TRBV12-4 and TRBJ1-2; 7 positions agree with TRBD1. The CDR3 contains 14 residues. V gave up 5 bases and J gave up 4 bases; unmatched junction bases: 7. The CDR3 protein is CASSPTGQFYGYTF. As DNA, the CDR3 is TGTGCCAGCAGTCCGACGGGACAGTTCTATGGCTACACCTTC.

The chain has TRBV2 and TRBJ2-5; 13 bases fit TRBD2. This CDR3 is 15 amino acids long. V lost 7 bases to trimming and J lost 5 bases; unmatched junction nucleotides: 7. The germline gives CDR1 SNHLY, CDR2 FYNNEI. Here the CDR3 DNA reads TGTGCCAGCACCGCCAGGACTAGCGGGAGTGAGACCCAGTACTTC. Its protein product is CASTARTSGSETQYF.